This TCR beta chain was identified during a study of cytomegalovirus exposure and HLA in healthy donors. Notes on the study in general: As was reported, the classifier diagnosed cytomegalovirus status with high specificity and sensitivity. Sequencing likely produced, as an artifact, a cluster of highly shared sequence variants.

This clone showed up just a few times. The antigen is undetermined. PCR involved 60 Vbeta and 13 Jbeta primers. Assay used: immunoSEQ multiplex PCR; TCRdb lists only in-frame clones, some missing. The sample contains 150,000 or so clones, around 80% of which appear only once. The receptor was derived from a woman aged 40 to 50 in good health and CMV-seronegative. Sample: PBMCs.

DNA for the CDR3: TGTGCCAGCAGTTTATCGACAGCCATATATGGCTACACCTTC. It translates to CASSLSTAIYGYTF. This rearrangement joins TRBV27 to TRBJ1-2, with a possible D match to TRBD1 (5 bases). V gave up 0 bases and J gave up 5 bases, with 10 bases separating them. The CDR3 spans 14 residues. Germline loops: CDR1 MNHEY, CDR2 SMNVEV (reference sequence).